The 25 T cell receptor beta chains in this list originate from one sample, sequenced in a study of Graves' ophthalmopathy and Graves' hyperthyroidism. RNA transcripts were the template, and TCR beta CDR3 regions were amplified from them. Second-round multiplex PCR followed a first-round RT-PCR using HTBI primers. TCRdb called the multiplex PCR reads again in MiXCR, with one record for every CDR3 protein. The data contain about 740,000 distinct CDR3 sequences, 40% of them singletons. Sequenced sample: peripheral blood. These receptors were collected from an adult man with Graves' ophthalmopathy.

This chain uses TRBV10-3 with TRBJ1-2; D not resolved. Germline loops: CDR1 ENHRY, CDR2 SYGVKD. Trimming shortened V by 6 bases and J by 7 bases, and 12 bases separated the two germline ends. CDR3 length: 12 amino acids. The CDR3 spells CAISRTDGGYTF. The CDR3 DNA is TGTGCCATCAGCCGGACGGACGGTGGCTACACCTTC.

This clonotype was detected many times. The chain is built from TRBV7-9 and TRBJ2-7; 10 bases match TRBD2. Germline-derived CDR1 and CDR2 are SEHNR and FQNEAQ (reference sequence). CDR3 length equals 15 residues. Trimming removed 5 bases from V and 0 bases from J; junction bases left unmatched: 4. CDR3 DNA sequence: TGTGCCAGCAGCCTTAGCGGGGGGAACTCCTACGAGCAGTACTTC. This sequence encodes CASSLSGGNSYEQYF.

The V and J genes are TRBV2 and TRBJ1-1; 11 bases are shared with TRBD1. The length of the CDR3 is 15 residues. The V segment lost 3 bases and the J segment 4 bases; nucleotides outside the gene matches: 4. Looked up from germline, CDR1 is SNHLY and CDR2 is FYNNEI. The CDR3 region is CASSEVGTGGTEAFF. For the CDR3, the DNA is TGTGCCAGCAGTGAGGTCGGGACAGGGGGCACTGAAGCTTTCTTT.

Comments on this clonotype: The junction does not match germline at one end; this may be a read error. The chain couples TRBV7-9 to TRBJ1-1, with 7 positions matching TRBD1. This CDR3 spans 12 amino acids. Germline V gene lookup returns CDR1 SEHNR and CDR2 FQNEAQ (reference sequence). The CDR3 reads CASSRIPGQTFF. CDR3 DNA sequence: TGCGCCAGCAGCCGAATTCCGGGACAGACTTTCTTT.

The V and J genes are TRBV29-1 and TRBJ1-4; TRBD1 aligns across 10 bases. CDR1 is SQVTM and CDR2 is ANQGSEA in the germline V gene. The ends lost 4 bases at V and 10 bases at J; junction bases unmatched: 9. This CDR3 has 14 amino acids. The CDR3 DNA reads as TGCAGCGTTGGCGGACAGGGGGTGGCGAGAAAACTGTTTTTT. It encodes CSVGGQGVARKLFF.

In its sample, this clonotype was seen a few times. The chain is built from TRBV5-1 and TRBJ2-7; tentatively, D is TRBD1 (6 bases). V was trimmed by 0 bases and J by 0 bases, leaving 10 bases between them. The CDR3 extends over 15 amino acids. Per germline, CDR1 SGHRS and CDR2 YFSETQ. The CDR3 coding sequence is TGCGCCAGCAGCTTGGTACAGGGACCCTCCTACGAGCAGTACTTC. Its translation is CASSLVQGPSYEQYF.

The chain is built from TRBV5-5 and TRBJ1-1; possible D gene TRBD1, 5 bases. Germline V lookup: CDR1 SGHKS, CDR2 YYEKEE (reference sequence). CDR3 length equals 15 residues. Trimming shortened V by 1 base and J by 1 base, and 11 bases separated the two germline ends. CDR3 nucleotide sequence: TGTGCCAGCAGCTTGATCCCAGGGAAGAACACTGAAGCTTTCTTT. Its translation: CASSLIPGKNTEAFF.

V and J are TRBV19 and TRBJ2-7; D is possibly TRBD1 (6 bases). Trimming pared 5 bases from V and 0 bases from J, leaving 14 bases between. This CDR3 has 15 amino acids. Germline V gene sequence: CDR1 LNHDA, CDR2 SQIVND (reference sequence). The CDR3 sequence: CASSGSSRGSYEQYF. DNA for the CDR3: TGTGCCAGTAGTGGCAGTAGCAGGGGCTCCTACGAGCAGTACTTC.

The chain is built from TRBV7-9 and TRBJ2-7; 9 nucleotides agree with TRBD2. The CDR3 is 16 residues long. With V trimmed by 5 bases and J by 5 bases, 13 bases remained unmatched. The germline CDR1 and CDR2 sequences are SEHNR and FQNEAQ (reference sequence). The chain's CDR3 is CASSQGTGVAGDEQYF. CDR3 sequence (DNA): TGTGCCAGCAGCCAAGGAACGGGAGTAGCGGGAGACGAGCAGTACTTC.

V usage is TRBV6-5 and J usage is TRBJ2-7; 7 nucleotides line up with TRBD1. This CDR3 region has 15 residues. Germline-derived CDR1 and CDR2 are MNHEY and SVGAGI. V lost 2 bases and J lost 3; bases outside the gene matches: 7. Here the CDR3 DNA reads TGTGCCAGCAGTTACCCGACAGGGACGGTCTACGAGCAGTACTTC. It translates to CASSYPTGTVYEQYF.

Comment on this clonotype: Just one base apart from a much larger clone, this may be a read error. The chain is built from TRBV19 and TRBJ1-5, with unresolved D. The CDR3 totals 14 residues. Germline-derived CDR1 and CDR2 are LNHDA and SQIVND (reference sequence). CDR3: CARSKGGSNQPQHF. DNA for the CDR3: TGTGCCAGAAGTAAGGGCGGTAGCAATCAGCCCCAGCATTTT.

With regard to this clonotype: A read error is likely, as this CDR3 ends without the conserved phenylalanine or tryptophan. The V call is TRBV7-3, the J call TRBJ1-1, with D possibly TRBD1 on 6 matching bases. Trimming took 5 bases from V and 8 from J, leaving 15 bases between them. Germline-derived CDR1 and CDR2 are SGHTA and FQGTGA. This CDR3 region has 13 residues. CDR3 region: CASSPERGGEAFL. The DNA of the CDR3 is TGTGCCAGCAGCCCCGAAAGGGGGGGGGAAGCTTTCCTT.

The chain has TRBV9 and TRBJ1-6, with 8 bases lining up with TRBD1. The CDR3 spans 15 residues. Trimming removed 4 bases from V and 5 bases from J; junction bases left unmatched: 5. CDR1 and CDR2 from the germline V gene are SGDLS and YYNGEE. The CDR3 DNA follows: TGTGCCAGCAGCCGCGAGACAGGGGATAATTCACCCCTCCACTTT. Translating it yields CASSRETGDNSPLHF.

This rearrangement joins TRBV20-1 to TRBJ2-7; D remains unclear. The V gene's germline CDR1 is DFQATT and CDR2 SNEGSKA (reference sequence). Trimming stripped 2 bases from V and 2 bases from J, with 13 bases between. CDR3 length: 14 amino acids. The CDR3 is CSARPDVSAYEQYF. Written as DNA, the CDR3 is TGCAGTGCTAGACCAGATGTTTCGGCCTACGAGCAGTACTTC.

The chain's CDR3 is CASSCSVDREPRYTF. The CDR3 nucleotides are TGTGCCAGCAGTTGCTCAGTGGACAGGGAACCGCGCTACACCTTC. The gene calls are TRBV2 and TRBJ1-2; TRBD1 agrees at 8 bases. Germline CDR1 and CDR2: SNHLY and FYNNEI. The CDR3 consists of 15 residues. After removal of 5 bases from V and 9 bases from J, the junction contained 14 bases not matched to a gene.

At least ten counts were recorded for this clonotype. J is TRBJ1-1 and V is TRBV7-6, with D tentatively TRBD1 (6 bases). This CDR3 comprises 13 residues. Trimming took 5 bases from V and 4 from J, leaving 11 bases between them. The germline V gene encodes CDR1 SGHVS and CDR2 FNYEAQ. CDR3 residues: CASSQKTGTEAFF. DNA of the CDR3: TGTGCCAGCAGCCAAAAGACAGGCACTGAAGCTTTCTTT.

The chain links TRBV7-9 to TRBJ2-2; tentatively, D is TRBD1 (6 bases). Trimming pared 5 bases from V and 8 bases from J, leaving 21 bases between. Per the germline V gene, CDR1 is SEHNR and CDR2 is FQNEAQ (reference sequence). The CDR3 sequence is 16 residues long. Written as DNA, the CDR3 is TGTGCCAGCAGCCCTCCCGGGAAGGCTGGGACAGGGGAGCTGTTTTTT. This gives the protein CASSPPGKAGTGELFF.

This clonotype was observed at least ten times. The J gene is TRBJ1-6, the V gene TRBV10-3, with 10 positions matching TRBD1. The CDR3 is 12 residues long. In germline, CDR1 is ENHRY, CDR2 SYGVKD. The V segment lost 9 bases and the J segment 7 bases; nucleotides outside the gene matches: 0. For the CDR3, the DNA is TGTGCCATGGGACAGGGGAATTCACCCCTCCACTTT. Encoded protein: CAMGQGNSPLHF.

The chain carries TRBV7-3 and TRBJ1-1, with 8 bases matching TRBD1. The V segment lost 5 bases and the J segment 10 bases; nucleotides outside the gene matches: 24. Germline V lookup: CDR1 SGHTA, CDR2 FQGTGA. The CDR3 spans 18 residues. The chain's CDR3 is CASSMTGDRTRMDRGAFF. In DNA, the CDR3 is TGTGCCAGCAGCATGACAGGGGATCGGACTCGGATGGACCGGGGAGCTTTCTTT.

The V and J genes are TRBV11-2 and TRBJ2-5; D assignment may be TRBD1 or TRBD2 (5 bases each). The V gene's germline CDR1 is SGHAT and CDR2 FQNNGV. The CDR3 runs 16 residues. Trimming shortened V by 0 bases and J by 7 bases, and 18 bases separated the two germline ends. The CDR3 coding sequence is TGTGCCAGCAGCTTAGACTTTTGGGACGGGTGGGCGACCCAGTACTTC. Protein: CASSLDFWDGWATQYF.

This clonotype showed up many times. This CDR3 is CASSLGPTSYEQYF. In DNA form, the CDR3 reads TGTGCCAGCAGCTTGGGACCGACCTCCTACGAGCAGTACTTC. V and J are TRBV7-9 and TRBJ2-7, with D tentatively TRBD1 or TRBD2 (5 bases each). Trimming took 3 bases from V and 0 from J, leaving 9 bases between them. CDR1 SEHNR and CDR2 FQNEAQ come from the germline V gene (reference sequence). This CDR3 is 14 amino acids long.

The table lists this clonotype with many counts. V is TRBV7-2 and J is TRBJ2-6; 7 bases agree with TRBD1. The CDR3 is 18 amino acids. Losses at the gene ends were 1 base for V and 0 bases for J; bases not matched to a gene: 6. Germline assignment: CDR1 SGHTA and CDR2 FQGNSA. CDR3 nucleotides: TGTGCCAGCAGCTTAGAAGCACAGGGGAGCTCTGGGGCCAACGTCCTGACTTTC. Translated, it gives CASSLEAQGSSGANVLTF.

The V and J genes are TRBV7-6 and TRBJ2-5; D is unresolved. The germline V gene encodes CDR1 SGHVS and CDR2 FNYEAQ. With 0 bases removed from V and 5 bases from J, the gap between germline ends came to 10 bases. The CDR3 covers 14 residues. For the CDR3, the DNA is TGTGCCAGCAGCTTAGCCGAAAGTTACGAGACCCAGTACTTC. Translation: CASSLAESYETQYF.

This clonotype was counted at least ten times. This sequence joins TRBV2 and TRBJ1-1; D perhaps matches TRBD1 (6 bases). The ends were cut back, 6 bases at V and 4 bases at J, with 12 bases in the middle. The V gene's germline CDR1 is SNHLY and CDR2 FYNNEI. The CDR3 length is 13 residues. DNA for the CDR3: TGTGCCAGCAGCAAAGGGGGAGTCACTGAAGCTTTCTTT. It specifies CASSKGGVTEAFF. Combining the CDR3 with reference TRBV2 and TRBJ1-1 gives the whole variable domain EPEVTQTPSHQVTQMGQEVILRCVPISNHLYFYWYRQILGQKVEFLVSFYNNEISEKSEIFDDQFSVERPDGSNFTLKIRSTKLEDSAMYFCASSKGGVTEAFFGQGTRLTVV.

This clonotype was seen a few times. This chain links TRBV25-1 with TRBJ2-5; the D gene is possibly TRBD1 (5 bases). This CDR3 is built from 12 residues. Deletions cut 6 bases from V and 1 base from J, with 6 bases between. Per the germline V gene, CDR1 is MGHDK and CDR2 is SYGVNS. The CDR3 reads CASSRVQETQYF. The CDR3 DNA reads TGTGCCAGCAGCAGGGTCCAAGAGACCCAGTACTTC.